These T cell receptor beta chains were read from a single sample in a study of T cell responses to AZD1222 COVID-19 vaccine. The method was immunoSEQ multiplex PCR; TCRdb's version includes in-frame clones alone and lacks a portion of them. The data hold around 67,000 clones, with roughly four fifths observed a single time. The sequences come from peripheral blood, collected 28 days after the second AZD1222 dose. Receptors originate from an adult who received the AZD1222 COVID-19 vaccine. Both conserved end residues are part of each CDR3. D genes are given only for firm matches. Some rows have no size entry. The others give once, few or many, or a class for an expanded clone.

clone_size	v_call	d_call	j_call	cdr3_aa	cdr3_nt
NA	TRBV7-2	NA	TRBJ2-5	CASSVFQTQYF	TGTGCCAGCAGCGTTTTCCAGACCCAGTACTTC
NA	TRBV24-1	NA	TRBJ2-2	CATGGKIGELFF	TGTGCCACCGGGGGGAAGATCGGGGAGCTGTTTTTT
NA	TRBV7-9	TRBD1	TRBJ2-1	CASSPRQGINEQFF	TGTGCCAGCAGCCCGCGACAGGGGATCAATGAGCAGTTCTTC
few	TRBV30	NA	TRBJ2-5	CAWTPTYLRKETQYF	TGTGCCTGGACTCCCACCTATTTGCGGAAAGAGACCCAGTACTTC
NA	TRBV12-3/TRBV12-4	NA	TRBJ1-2	CASSTPVDYGYTF	TGTGCCAGCAGCACTCCCGTGGACTATGGCTACACCTTC
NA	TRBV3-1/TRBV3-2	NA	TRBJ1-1	CASSLRVLSEAFF	TGTGCCAGCAGCCTTCGGGTCTTATCCGAAGCTTTCTTT
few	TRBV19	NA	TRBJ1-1	CASSTQPGMNTEAFF	TGTGCCAGTAGTACCCAACCTGGAATGAACACTGAAGCTTTCTTT
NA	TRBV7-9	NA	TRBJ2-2	CASRDGTGELFF	TGTGCCAGCCGGGACGGCACCGGGGAGCTGTTTTTT
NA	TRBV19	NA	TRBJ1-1	CASSRMNTEAFF	TGTGCCAGTAGTCGCATGAACACTGAAGCTTTCTTT
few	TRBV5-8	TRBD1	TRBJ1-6	CASSFDRGRINSPLHF	TGTGCCAGCAGCTTTGACAGGGGGCGAATTAATTCACCCCTCCACTTT
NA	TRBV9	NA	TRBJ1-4	CASSSRGKGWGEKLFF	TGTGCCAGCAGCTCCCGTGGGAAGGGCTGGGGTGAAAAACTGTTTTTT
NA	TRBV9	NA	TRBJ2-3	CASSPERDTQYF	TGTGCCAGCAGCCCCGAGCGGGATACGCAGTATTTT
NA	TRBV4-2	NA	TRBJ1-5	CASSQVDANSNQPQHF	TGTGCCAGCAGCCAAGTCGATGCCAATAGCAATCAGCCCCAGCATTTT
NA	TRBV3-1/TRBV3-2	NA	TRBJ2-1	CASSARPSNEQFF	TGTGCCAGCAGCGCCAGACCTAGCAATGAGCAGTTCTTC
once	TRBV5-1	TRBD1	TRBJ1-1	CASHETGGEMNTEAFF	TGCGCCAGCCACGAGACAGGGGGAGAGATGAACACTGAAGCTTTCTTT
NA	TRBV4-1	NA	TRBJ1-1	CASSHRVMNTEAFF	TGCGCCAGCAGCCACCGGGTGATGAACACTGAAGCTTTCTTT
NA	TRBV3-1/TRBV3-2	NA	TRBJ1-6	CASSQAGKGSYNSPLHF	TGTGCCAGCAGCCAAGCAGGGAAGGGGTCCTATAATTCACCCCTCCACTTT
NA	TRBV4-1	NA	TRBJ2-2	CASSQVLWDTGELFF	TGCGCCAGCAGCCAAGTTCTCTGGGACACCGGGGAGCTGTTTTTT
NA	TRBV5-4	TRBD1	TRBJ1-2	CASSTDRGNYGYTF	TGTGCCAGCAGCACTGACAGGGGAAACTATGGCTACACCTTC
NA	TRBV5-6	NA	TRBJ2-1	CASSLVAGNEQFF	TGTGCCAGCAGCTTGGTCGCTGGCAATGAGCAGTTCTTC
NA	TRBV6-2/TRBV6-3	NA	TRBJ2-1	CASSYDSRDTHEQFF	TGTGCCAGCAGTTACGATTCCCGGGACACCCATGAGCAGTTCTTC
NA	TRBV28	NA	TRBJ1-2	CASSERYGYTF	TGTGCCAGCAGTGAGAGATATGGCTACACCTTC
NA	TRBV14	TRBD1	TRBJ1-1	CASSLNRGPGTEAFF	TGTGCCAGCAGTCTAAACAGGGGGCCGGGCACTGAAGCTTTCTTT
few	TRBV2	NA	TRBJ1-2	CASSLETNYGYTF	TGTGCCAGCAGTCTAGAGACAAACTATGGCTACACCTTC
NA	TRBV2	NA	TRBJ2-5	CASQDPLETQYF	TGTGCCTCCCAGGACCCCCTCGAGACCCAGTACTTC
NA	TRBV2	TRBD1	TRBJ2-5	CASSEAGTGTQYF	TGTGCCAGCAGTGAGGCGGGGACAGGGACCCAGTACTTC
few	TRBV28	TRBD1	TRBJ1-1	CASTRPGQGRGTEAFF	TGTGCCAGCACCAGGCCGGGACAGGGAAGAGGCACTGAAGCTTTCTTT
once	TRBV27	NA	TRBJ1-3	CASSSGNGNTIYF	TGTGCCAGCAGTTCGGGAAACGGAAACACCATATATTTT
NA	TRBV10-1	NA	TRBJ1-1	CASRDTMNTEAFF	TGCGCCAGCAGGGACACGATGAACACTGAAGCTTTCTTT
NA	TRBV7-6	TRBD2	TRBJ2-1	CASSLPTSGGYNEQFF	TGTGCCAGCAGCTTACCGACTAGCGGGGGATACAATGAGCAGTTCTTC
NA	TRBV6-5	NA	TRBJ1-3	CASSYSWNSGNTIYF	TGTGCCAGCAGTTACTCGTGGAACTCTGGAAACACCATATATTTT
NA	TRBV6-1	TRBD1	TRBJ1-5	CASSADREVDNQPQHF	TGTGCCAGCAGTGCCGACAGGGAGGTTGACAATCAGCCCCAGCATTTT
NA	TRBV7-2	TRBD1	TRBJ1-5	CASSPGTGVDQPQHF	TGTGCCAGCAGCCCAGGGACAGGGGTGGATCAGCCCCAGCATTTT
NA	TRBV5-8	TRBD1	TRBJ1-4	CASSLGQGATNEKLFF	TGTGCCAGCAGCTTGGGACAGGGGGCAACTAATGAAAAACTGTTTTTT
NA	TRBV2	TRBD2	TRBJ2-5	CASSDSGAGAHQYF	TGTGCCAGCAGTGACTCAGGAGCGGGGGCCCACCAGTACTTC
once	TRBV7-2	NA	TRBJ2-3	CASSLSRGDTQYF	TGTGCCAGCAGCTTGAGTAGGGGAGATACGCAGTATTTT
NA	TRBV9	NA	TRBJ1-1	CASSVLQGNTEAFF	TGTGCCAGCAGCGTATTGCAGGGCAACACTGAAGCTTTCTTT
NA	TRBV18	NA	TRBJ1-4	CASSPTAMDEKLFF	TGTGCCAGCTCACCAACGGCAATGGATGAAAAACTGTTTTTT
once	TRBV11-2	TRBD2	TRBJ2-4	CASSQNGGAGRNIQYF	TGTGCCAGCAGCCAAAACGGGGGGGCCGGAAGGAACATTCAGTACTTC
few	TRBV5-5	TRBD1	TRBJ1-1	CASSLYRGARSNTEAFF	TGTGCCAGCAGCTTGTACAGGGGGGCGCGATCGAACACTGAAGCTTTCTTT
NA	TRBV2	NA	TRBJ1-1	CASSELQGWNTEAFF	TGTGCCAGCAGTGAACTACAGGGATGGAACACTGAAGCTTTCTTT